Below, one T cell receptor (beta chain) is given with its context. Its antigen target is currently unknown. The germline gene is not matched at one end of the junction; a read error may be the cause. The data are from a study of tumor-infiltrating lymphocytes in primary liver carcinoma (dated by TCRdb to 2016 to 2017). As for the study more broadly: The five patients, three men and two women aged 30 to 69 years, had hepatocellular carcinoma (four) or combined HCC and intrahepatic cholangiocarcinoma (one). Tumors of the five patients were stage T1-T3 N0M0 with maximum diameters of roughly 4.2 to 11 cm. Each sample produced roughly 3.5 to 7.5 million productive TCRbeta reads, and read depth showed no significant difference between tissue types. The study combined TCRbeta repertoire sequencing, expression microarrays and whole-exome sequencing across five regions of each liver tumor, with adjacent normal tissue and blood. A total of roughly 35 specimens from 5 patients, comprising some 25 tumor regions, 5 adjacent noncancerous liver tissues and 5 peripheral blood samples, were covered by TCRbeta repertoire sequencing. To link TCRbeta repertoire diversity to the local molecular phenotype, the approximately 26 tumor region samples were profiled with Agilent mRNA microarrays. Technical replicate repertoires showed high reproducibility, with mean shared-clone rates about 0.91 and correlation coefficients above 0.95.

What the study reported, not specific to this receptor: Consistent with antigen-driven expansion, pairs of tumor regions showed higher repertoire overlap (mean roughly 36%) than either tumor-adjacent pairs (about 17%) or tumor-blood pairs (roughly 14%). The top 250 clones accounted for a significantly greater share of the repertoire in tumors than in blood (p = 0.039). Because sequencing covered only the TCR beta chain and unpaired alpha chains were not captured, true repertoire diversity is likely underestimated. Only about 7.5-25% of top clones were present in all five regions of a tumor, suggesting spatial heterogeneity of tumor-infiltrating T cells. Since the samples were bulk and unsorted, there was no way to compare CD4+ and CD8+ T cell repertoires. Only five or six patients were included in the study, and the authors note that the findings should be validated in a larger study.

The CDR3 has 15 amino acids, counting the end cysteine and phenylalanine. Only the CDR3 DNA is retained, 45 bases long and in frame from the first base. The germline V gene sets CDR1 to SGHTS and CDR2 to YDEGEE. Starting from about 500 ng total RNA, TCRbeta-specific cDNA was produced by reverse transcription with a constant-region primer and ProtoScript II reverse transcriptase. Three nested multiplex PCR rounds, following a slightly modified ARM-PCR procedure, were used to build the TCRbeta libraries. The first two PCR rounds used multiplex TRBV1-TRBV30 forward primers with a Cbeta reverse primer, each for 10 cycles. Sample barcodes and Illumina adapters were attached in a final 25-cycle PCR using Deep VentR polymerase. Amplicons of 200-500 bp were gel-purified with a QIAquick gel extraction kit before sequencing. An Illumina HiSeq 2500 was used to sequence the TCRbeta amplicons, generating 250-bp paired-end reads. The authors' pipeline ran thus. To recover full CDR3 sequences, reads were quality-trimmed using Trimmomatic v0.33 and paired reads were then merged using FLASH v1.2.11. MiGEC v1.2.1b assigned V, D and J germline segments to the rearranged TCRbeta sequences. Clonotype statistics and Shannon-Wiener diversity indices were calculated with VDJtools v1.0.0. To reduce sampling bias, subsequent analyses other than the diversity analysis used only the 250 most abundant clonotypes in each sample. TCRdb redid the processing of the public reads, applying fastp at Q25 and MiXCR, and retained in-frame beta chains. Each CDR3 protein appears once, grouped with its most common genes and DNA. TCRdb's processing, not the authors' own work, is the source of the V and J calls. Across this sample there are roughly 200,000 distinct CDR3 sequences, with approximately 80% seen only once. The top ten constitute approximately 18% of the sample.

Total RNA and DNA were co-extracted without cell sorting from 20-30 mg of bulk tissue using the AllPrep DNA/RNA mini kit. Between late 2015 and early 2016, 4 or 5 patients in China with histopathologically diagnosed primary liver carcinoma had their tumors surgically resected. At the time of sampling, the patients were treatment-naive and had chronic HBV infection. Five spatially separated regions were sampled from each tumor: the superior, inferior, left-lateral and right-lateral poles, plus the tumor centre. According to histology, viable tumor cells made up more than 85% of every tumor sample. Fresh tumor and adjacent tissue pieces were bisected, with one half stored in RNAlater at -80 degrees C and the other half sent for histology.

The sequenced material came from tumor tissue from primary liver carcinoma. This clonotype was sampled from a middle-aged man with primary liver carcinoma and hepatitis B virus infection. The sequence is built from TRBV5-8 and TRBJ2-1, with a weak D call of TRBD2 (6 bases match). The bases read TGCGCCAACAGCCCCTCAGTAATGGGAGGCTATGAGCAGTTCTTC. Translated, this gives CANSPSVMGGYEQFF. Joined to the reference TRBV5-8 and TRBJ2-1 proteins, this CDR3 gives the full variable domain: EAGVTQSPTHLIKTRGQQATLRCSPISGHTSVYWYQQALGLGLQFLLWYDEGEERNRGNFPPRFSGRQFPNYSSELNVNALELEDSALYLCANSPSVMGGYEQFFGPGTRLTVL.